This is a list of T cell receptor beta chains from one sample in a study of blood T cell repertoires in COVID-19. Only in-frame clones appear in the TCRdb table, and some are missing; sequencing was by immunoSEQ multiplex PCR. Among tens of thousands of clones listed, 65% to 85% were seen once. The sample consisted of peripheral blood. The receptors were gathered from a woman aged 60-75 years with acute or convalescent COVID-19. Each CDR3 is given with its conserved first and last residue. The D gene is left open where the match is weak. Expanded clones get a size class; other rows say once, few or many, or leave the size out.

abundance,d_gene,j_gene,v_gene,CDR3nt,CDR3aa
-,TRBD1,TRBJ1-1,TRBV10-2,TGCGCCAGCGCTCCGGCACAGGGGGCCCAAGCTTTCTTT,CASAPAQGAQAFF
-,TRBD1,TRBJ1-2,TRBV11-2,TGTGCCAGCAGCGTGGGACAGGGATATGGCTACACCTTC,CASSVGQGYGYTF
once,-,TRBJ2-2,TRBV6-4,TGTGCCAGCAGAACAGTGAGTTCCACCGGGGAGCTGTTTTTT,CASRTVSSTGELFF
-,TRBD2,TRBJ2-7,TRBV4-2,TGTGCCAGCAGCCAAGGGTCGGGGGGCTCCTACGAGCAGTACTTC,CASSQGSGGSYEQYF
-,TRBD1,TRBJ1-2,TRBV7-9,TGTGCCAGCTCCCGGACAGGGGAAAACTATGGCTACACCTTC,CASSRTGENYGYTF
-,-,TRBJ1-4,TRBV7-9,TGTGCCAGCAGCCCAGAGGGGGGGGCCCTGGAAAAACTGTTTTTT,CASSPEGGALEKLFF
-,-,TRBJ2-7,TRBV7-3,TGTGCCAGCAGCTCCTCTCTTAGCGGCGAGCAGTACTTC,CASSSSLSGEQYF
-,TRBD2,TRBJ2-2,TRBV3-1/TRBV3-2,TGTGCCAGCAGCCTGACTAGCGTTTCGAACACCGGGGAGCTGTTTTTT,CASSLTSVSNTGELFF
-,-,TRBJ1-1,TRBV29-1,TGCAGCGTTGCGGGGGGTCAGGCGACCATGAACACTGAAGCTTTCTTT,CSVAGGQATMNTEAFF
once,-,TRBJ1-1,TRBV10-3,TGTGCCATCAGTGATGGACAGAGGAACACTGAAGCTTTCTTT,CAISDGQRNTEAFF
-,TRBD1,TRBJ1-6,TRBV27,TGTGCCAGCAGTTCAGACAGGGGGCTTAATTCACCCCTCCACTTT,CASSSDRGLNSPLHF
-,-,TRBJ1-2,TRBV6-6,TGTGCCAGCAGTCCAGGGAATGGCTACACCTTC,CASSPGNGYTF
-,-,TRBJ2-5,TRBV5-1,TGCGCCAGCAATCCTCAGGCCCTCAGGGAGACCCAGTACTTC,CASNPQALRETQYF
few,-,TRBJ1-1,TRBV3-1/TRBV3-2,TGTGCCAGCAGCCAACCGCGTACCGTCCCCGTCGGTGAAGCTTTCTTT,CASSQPRTVPVGEAFF
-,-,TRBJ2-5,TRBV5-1,TGCGCCAGCAGCTACCGGGGAAACCAAGAGACCCAGTACTTC,CASSYRGNQETQYF
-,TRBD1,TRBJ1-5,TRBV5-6,TGTGCCAGCAGCTTGGGGACAGGGGAACCTCAGCCCCAGCATTTT,CASSLGTGEPQPQHF
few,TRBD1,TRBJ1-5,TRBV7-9,TGTGCCAGCGCCGGCCCCGGGACAGAGCCCCAGCATTTT,CASAGPGTEPQHF
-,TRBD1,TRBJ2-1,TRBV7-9,TGTGCCAGCAGCTTACGACAGGGCAATTACAATGAGCAGTTCTTC,CASSLRQGNYNEQFF
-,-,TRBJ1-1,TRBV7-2,TGTGCCAGCAGCTTAGGGGCGGGCATGAACACTGAAGCTTTCTTT,CASSLGAGMNTEAFF
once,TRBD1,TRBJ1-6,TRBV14,TGTGCCAGCAGCCAATTCGGGACAGGGAACTCACCCCTCCACTTT,CASSQFGTGNSPLHF
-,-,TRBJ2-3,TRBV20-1,TGCAGTCTCCGTCTAGTGGATACGCAGTATTTT,CSLRLVDTQYF
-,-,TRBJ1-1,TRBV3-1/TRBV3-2,TGTGCCAGCAGCCGGATACAGGGATCCACTGAAGCTTTCTTT,CASSRIQGSTEAFF
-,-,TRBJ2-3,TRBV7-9,TGTGCCAGCAGCCCTCTGGGGGCAGGGGGCACAGATACGCAGTATTTT,CASSPLGAGGTDTQYF
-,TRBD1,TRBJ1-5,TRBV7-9,TGTGCCAGCAGCTTCGGGACAGGGAGTTCTCAGCCCCAGCATTTT,CASSFGTGSSQPQHF
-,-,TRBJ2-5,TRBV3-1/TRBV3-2,TGTGCCAGCAGTTTTACGACAGTAGAGACCCAGTACTTC,CASSFTTVETQYF
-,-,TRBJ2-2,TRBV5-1,TGCGCCAGCAGCTCAAACACCGGGGAGCTGTTTTTT,CASSSNTGELFF
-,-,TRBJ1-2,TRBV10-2,TGCGCCAGCAGTTTGGACACCAACTATGGCTACACCTTC,CASSLDTNYGYTF
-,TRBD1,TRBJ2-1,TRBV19,TGTGCCAGTGACAGGGGAAACTACAATGAGCAGTTCTTC,CASDRGNYNEQFF
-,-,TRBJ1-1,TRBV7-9,TGTGCCAGCAGCTTGAAGGGGATGGGCACTGAAGCTTTCTTT,CASSLKGMGTEAFF
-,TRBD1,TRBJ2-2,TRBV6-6,TGTGCCAGCAGTTACGGGGGGACAGGGGGCTCCGGGGAGCTGTTTTTT,CASSYGGTGGSGELFF
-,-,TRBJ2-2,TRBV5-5,TGTGCCAGCAGCCCTAACACCGGGGAGCTGTTTTTT,CASSPNTGELFF
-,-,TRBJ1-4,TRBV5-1,TGCGCCAGCAGCTTACAGGGCTATAATGAAAAACTGTTTTTT,CASSLQGYNEKLFF
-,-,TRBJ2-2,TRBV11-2,TGTGCCAGCAGCTTAGATACGGGGAACACCGGGGAGCTGTTTTTT,CASSLDTGNTGELFF
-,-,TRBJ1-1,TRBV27,TGTGCCAGCAGTTTATGGTCACAGGCCAACACTGAAGCTTTCTTT,CASSLWSQANTEAFF
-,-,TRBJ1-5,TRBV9,TGTGCCAGCAGCGTAGATGGGCAGGGGAGACAGCCCCAGCATTTT,CASSVDGQGRQPQHF
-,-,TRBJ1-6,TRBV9,TGTGCCAGCAGCGTAGCGGTCGGCGGGGGTTCACCCCTCCACTTT,CASSVAVGGGSPLHF
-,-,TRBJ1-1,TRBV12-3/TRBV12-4,TGTGCCAGCAGTACCCTCCAGGTTGAAGCTTTCTTT,CASSTLQVEAFF
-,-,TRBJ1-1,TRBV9,TGTGCCAGCAGCGCCCGCCGGGACATGGGCACTGAAGCTTTCTTT,CASSARRDMGTEAFF
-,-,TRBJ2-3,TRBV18,TGTGCCAGCTCATCGACTAGAATGACAGATACGCAGTATTTT,CASSSTRMTDTQYF
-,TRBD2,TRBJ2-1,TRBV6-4,TGTGCCAGCAGTGACTCCGCTAGCGGGGGGGCATCCGATGAGCAGTTCTTC,CASSDSASGGASDEQFF
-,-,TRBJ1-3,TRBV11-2,TGTGCCAGCAGCTTCGGGGGGGGCGCGTATGGAAACACCATATATTTT,CASSFGGGAYGNTIYF
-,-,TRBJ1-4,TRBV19,TGTGCCAGTAGTCAGCGGGTCGCAACTAATGAAAAACTGTTTTTT,CASSQRVATNEKLFF
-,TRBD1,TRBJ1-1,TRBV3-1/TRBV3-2,TGTGCCAGCAGCCGCTTGACAGGGGGCAGAACAGCTGAAGCTTTCTTT,CASSRLTGGRTAEAFF
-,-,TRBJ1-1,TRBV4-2,TGTGCCAGCAGCCAACTTTGGGGGCAGGAGGCTTTCTTT,CASSQLWGQEAFF
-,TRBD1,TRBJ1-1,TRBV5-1,TGCGCCAGCAGCTTGGGGGGACAGCTGCTGAGAAACACTGAAGCTTTCTTT,CASSLGGQLLRNTEAFF
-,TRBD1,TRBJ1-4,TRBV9,TGTGCCAGCAGCGCCTGGACAGGACCTAATGAAAAACTGTTTTTT,CASSAWTGPNEKLFF
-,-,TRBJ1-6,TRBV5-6,TGTGCCAGCAGCGAGACAGGATTGGGCTATAATTCACCCCTCCACTTT,CASSETGLGYNSPLHF